The 9 T cell receptor beta chains in this list originate from one sample, sequenced in a study of blood T cell repertoires in COVID-19. The method was immunoSEQ multiplex PCR; TCRdb's version includes in-frame clones alone and lacks a portion of them. The top ten hold 3.5% to 4% of the sample, which has 260,000 or so clones, about 83% seen once. The sequencing sample was made of PBMCs or T cells enriched from blood (not recorded which). These receptors were obtained from a woman between 35 and 50 years old who had been exposed to COVID-19.

V and J are TRBV28 and TRBJ2-2; 11 nucleotides align to TRBD1. Germline trimming cut 6 bases from V and 4 bases from J; bases unmatched to any gene: 4. The CDR3 has 15 residues. Germline V gene sequence: CDR1 MDHEN, CDR2 SYDVKM. The CDR3 sequence: CASSRTGGFTGELFF. The CDR3 DNA reads TGTGCCAGCAGCCGGACAGGGGGCTTCACCGGGGAGCTGTTTTTT.

This clone was seen a handful of times. The chain has TRBV30 and TRBJ1-6, with 7 bases identical to TRBD1. The germline V gene has CDR1 GTSNPN and CDR2 SVGIG (reference sequence). V lost 3 bases, J lost 7 bases, and 3 bases stayed unmatched. The CDR3 length is 13 residues. The CDR3 loop is CAWSKQGNSPLHF. For the CDR3, the DNA is TGTGCCTGGAGCAAACAGGGGAATTCACCCCTCCACTTT.

This sequence joins TRBV6-5 and TRBJ1-6, with D perhaps TRBD1 (6 bases). Germline V gives CDR1 MNHEY, CDR2 SVGAGI. Trimming took off 6 bases at V and 8 bases at J, with 14 bases between the two ends. The CDR3 is 14 residues long. The CDR3 sequence is CASRRGYQDSPLHF. CDR3 in DNA: TGTGCCAGCAGGAGGGGGTATCAAGATTCACCCCTCCACTTT.

The chain uses TRBV7-2 and TRBJ1-2; D uncertain. The CDR3 spans 14 residues. V was pared by 1 base and J by 8 bases, with 14 bases between. Germline V gene lookup returns CDR1 SGHTA and CDR2 FQGNSA. CDR3 in amino acids: CASSLVLPGEGYTF. Written as DNA, the CDR3 is TGTGCCAGCAGCTTAGTTTTGCCCGGGGAGGGCTACACCTTC.

The chain combines TRBV27 with TRBJ2-7, with D perhaps matching TRBD1 (7 bases). From germline, CDR1 is MNHEY and CDR2 SMNVEV (reference sequence). Between the trimmed V and J ends, which lost 1 base and 6 bases, there was a span of 13 bases. This CDR3 spans 14 amino acids. The CDR3: CASSLLEGAAEQYF. The CDR3 bases are TGTGCCAGCAGTTTATTGGAGGGGGCGGCCGAGCAGTACTTC.

The CDR3 sequence is CASSDYRGASYGYTF. The DNA of the CDR3 is TGTGCCAGCAGCGATTACAGGGGGGCCAGCTATGGCTACACCTTC. The gene calls are TRBV9 and TRBJ1-2; TRBD1 matches 8 bases. In germline, CDR1 is SGDLS, CDR2 YYNGEE. CDR3 length: 15 residues. The J segment lost 4 bases and the V segment lost 3 bases, leaving 8 bases of the junction unmatched.

This sequence joins TRBV9 and TRBJ2-3; perhaps TRBD2 as D (5 bases). Germline V CDR1 and CDR2: SGDLS, YYNGEE. V lost 0 bases and J lost 4, with 6 bases in between. The CDR3 has 13 amino acids. CDR3 sequence reads: CASSVVGADTQYF. CDR3 sequence (DNA): TGTGCCAGCAGCGTAGTGGGAGCAGATACGCAGTATTTT.

The chain has TRBV18 and TRBJ1-1; TRBD1 agrees at 7 bases. Trimming at V came to 1 base and at J to 6 bases, leaving 8 bases not matched to a gene. This CDR3 is built from 15 residues. Looked up from germline, CDR1 is KGHSH and CDR2 is LQKENI. The CDR3 region is CASSPQGAYGSEAFF. CDR3 in DNA: TGTGCCAGCTCACCACAGGGGGCGTATGGTTCTGAAGCTTTCTTT. The full variable domain, with the rest looked up from reference TRBV18 and TRBJ1-1, is NAGVMQNPRHLVRRRGQEARLRCSPMKGHSHVYWYRQLPEEGLKFMVYLQKENIIDESGMPKERFSAEFPKEGPSILRIQQVVRGDSAAYFCASSPQGAYGSEAFFGQGTRLTVV.

This chain links TRBV6-2 or TRBV6-3 with TRBJ1-2; D gene uncertain. Germline CDR1 is MNHEY and CDR2 is SVGEGT. V dropped 5 bases and J dropped 7 bases, with 20 bases sitting between them. The CDR3 has 15 amino acids. CDR3 amino acids: CASSDPLPPEGGYTF. CDR3 DNA: TGTGCCAGCAGTGATCCACTCCCTCCGGAGGGTGGCTACACCTTC.